This T cell receptor (beta chain) emerged from a study of T cell changes during pregnancy in multiple sclerosis. Sequencing used immunoSEQ multiplex PCR; TCRdb keeps in-frame clones, though not all of them. The sample contains approximately 79,000 clones, around 93% of which appear only once. There are 17 residues in the CDR3. V shed 3 bases, J shed 1 base, and the junction held 7 bases outside the gene matches. Germline CDR1 is SEHNR and CDR2 is FQNEAQ (reference sequence). The sequence was obtained from a female donor in good health, enrolled as a control in a pregnancy study. V gene TRBV7-9 combines with J gene TRBJ2-1; 9 nucleotides align to TRBD1. This material consisted of peripheral blood, taken in the second trimester of pregnancy. CDR3 nucleotide sequence: TGTGCCAGCAGCTTGGGTTCGGGACAGGGATCCTACAATGAGCAGTTCTTC. This sequence encodes CASSLGSGQGSYNEQFF.